Each of the 5 T cell receptor beta chains below was sequenced from the same sample in a study of T cell repertoires in cytomegalovirus infection. TCRdb re-analysed the reads in MiXCR, keeping a single row per CDR3 protein. The sample holds hundreds of thousands of distinct CDR3 sequences, under 20% seen once. The sample taken for sequencing was PBMCs. The receptors were gathered from a human donor in good health (CMV status not recorded). Some clones in this sample may be carry-over from other donors' samples.

This clonotype was picked up a small number of times. V and J are TRBV11-2 and TRBJ2-5; 13 bases are a match to TRBD2. Germline CDR1 SGHAT, CDR2 FQNNGV. The ends lost 0 bases at V and 5 bases at J; junction bases unmatched: 9. The CDR3 runs to 18 residues. The CDR3 here is CASSLDGPGLAGWETQYF. The CDR3 DNA is TGTGCCAGCAGCTTAGATGGACCGGGACTAGCGGGGTGGGAGACCCAGTACTTC. The full variable domain, completed using reference TRBV11-2 and TRBJ2-5, is EAGVAQSPRYKIIEKRQSVAFWCNPISGHATLYWYQQILGQGPKLLIQFQNNGVVDDSQLPKDRFSAERLKGVDSTLKIQPAKLEDSAVYLCASSLDGPGLAGWETQYFGPGTRLLVL.

This clonotype showed up just a few times. The genes are TRBV20-1 and TRBJ2-5; 10 bases line up with TRBD1. V lost 6 bases and J lost 5; bases outside the gene matches: 9. The CDR3 length is 14 residues. CDR1 is DFQATT and CDR2 is SNEGSKA in the germline V gene (reference sequence). CDR3 protein: CSAGDRGLGETQYF. As DNA, the CDR3 is TGCAGTGCGGGAGACAGGGGGCTAGGGGAGACCCAGTACTTC.

This clonotype was detected a few times. V is TRBV5-6 and J is TRBJ1-4; 8 nucleotides line up with TRBD1. This CDR3 has 17 residues. Germline lookup yields CDR1 SGHDT and CDR2 YYEEEE. After removal of 4 bases from V and 0 bases from J, the junction contained 8 bases not matched to a gene. CDR3 coding DNA: TGTGCCAGCAGCCTCGGACAGGGTACTGCAACTAATGAAAAACTGTTTTTT. It yields the protein CASSLGQGTATNEKLFF.

This clonotype was counted ten times or more. This chain uses TRBV7-9 with TRBJ1-1; TRBD1 aligns across 7 bases. The CDR3 totals 13 residues. J lost 8 bases, V lost 5 bases, and 8 bases had no gene match. From germline, CDR1 is SEHNR and CDR2 FQNEAQ (reference sequence). This chain's CDR3 is CASSVRQGREAFF. The DNA for the CDR3 is TGTGCCAGCAGCGTCCGACAGGGACGAGAAGCTTTCTTT.

Here the CDR3 DNA reads TGTGCCAGCAGTCCGACAGTCGCCTATGGCTACACCTTC. Its protein is CASSPTVAYGYTF. The rearrangement uses TRBV28 and TRBJ1-2; D perhaps matches TRBD1 (5 bases). Germline-derived CDR1 and CDR2 are MDHEN and SYDVKM. CDR3 length equals 13 residues. Trimming left V 5 bases short and J 4 bases short, with 11 bases between.